Presented here are 26 T cell receptor beta chains from one specimen sequenced in a study of OX40 agonist ivuxolimab in advanced cancers. This table comes from immunoSEQ multiplex PCR, and its TCRdb copy is limited to in-frame clones, with some not included. The sample contains 65,000 to 100,000 clones, 80% to 95% of which appear only once. The starting material was CD4+ or CD8+ T cells sorted from blood, obtained in a trial of the OX40 agonist ivuxolimab. The receptor source for this set is an adult with an advanced solid tumor such as melanoma, head and neck, liver or kidney cancer.

The chain recombines TRBV6-1 with TRBJ2-4; D possibly corresponds to TRBD1 (6 bases). This CDR3 is 14 amino acids long. The V end lost 5 bases, the J end lost 15 bases, and 23 bases lay between the germline ends. CDR1 and CDR2 from the germline V gene are MNHNS and SASEGT. CDR3 DNA sequence: TGTGCCAGCAGTCAGGGGACCCAACGTTCTGTTCCGTACTTC. Translating gives CASSQGTQRSVPYF.

About this clone: A junction end diverges from the germline sequence, so it may reflect a read error. The genes are TRBV7-7 and TRBJ2-5; 13 nucleotides line up with TRBD2. The CDR3 length is 15 residues. Germline CDR1 and CDR2: SSHAT and FNYEAQ (reference sequence). This chain's CDR3 is CASSFTSGGEETQYF. CDR3 nucleotide sequence: TGTGCTAGCAGCTTCACTAGCGGGGGGGAAGAGACCCAGTACTTC.

In its sample, this clone was seen once. J is TRBJ2-1 and V is TRBV7-2; D gene uncertain. The CDR3 runs 14 residues. Trimming took off 5 bases at V and 4 bases at J, with 12 bases between the two ends. CDR1 and CDR2 (germline): SGHTA, FQGNSA. The CDR3 here is CASSQSPVYNEQFF. The CDR3 nucleotides read TGTGCCAGCAGCCAAAGCCCGGTTTACAATGAGCAGTTCTTC.

This clone has just a few counts. This chain uses TRBV28 with TRBJ1-4; the D gene is possibly TRBD1 (5 bases). The germline CDR1 and CDR2 sequences are MDHEN and SYDVKM. Trimming cost V 6 bases and J 5 bases, with 13 bases left between them. The CDR3 loop spans 14 amino acids. The CDR3 protein is CASSSGRKNEKLFF. The DNA of the CDR3 is TGTGCCAGCAGCTCGGGACGTAAAAATGAAAAACTGTTTTTT.

This clone was seen just once. V gene TRBV6-6 combines with J gene TRBJ1-6; D uncertain. Per the germline V gene, CDR1 is MNHNY and CDR2 is SVGAGI (reference sequence). The CDR3 spans 13 residues. The V end lost 6 bases, the J end lost 7 bases, and 10 bases lay between the germline ends. CDR3 region: CASRRSGNSPLHF. CDR3 coding DNA: TGTGCCAGCAGGCGGAGCGGGAATTCACCCCTCCACTTT.

This chain links TRBV6-1 with TRBJ2-2; 9 bases map to TRBD2. Germline assignment: CDR1 MNHNS and CDR2 SASEGT. The ends lost 7 bases at V and 4 bases at J; junction bases unmatched: 4. This CDR3 is built from 14 residues. CDR3 nucleotide sequence: TGTGCCAGCACTGGTAGCGGGAGCACCGGGGAGCTGTTTTTT. Protein product: CASTGSGSTGELFF.

This sequence joins TRBV7-9 and TRBJ2-3; D gene ambiguous. The CDR3 sequence is 13 residues long. Germline-derived CDR1 and CDR2 are SEHNR and FQNEAQ (reference sequence). V shed 3 bases and J shed 0 bases, with 4 bases lying between them. Written as DNA, the CDR3 is TGTGCCAGCAGCTTCGGTAGCACAGATACGCAGTATTTT. It is translated as CASSFGSTDTQYF.

The V call is TRBV12-5, the J call TRBJ1-1; 8 positions match TRBD1. CDR3 size: 13 residues. Looked up from germline, CDR1 is LGHNT and CDR2 is FRNRAP. V was clipped by 6 bases and J by 3 bases; unmatched bases: 3. The CDR3: CASGRQGHTEAFF. The CDR3 DNA reads as TGTGCTAGTGGCCGACAGGGGCACACTGAAGCTTTCTTT. The whole variable domain, filled in from reference TRBV12-5 and TRBJ1-1, reads DARVTQTPRHKVTEMGQEVTMRCQPILGHNTVFWYRQTMMQGLELLAYFRNRAPLDDSGMPKDRFSAEMPDATLATLKIQPSEPRDSAVYFCASGRQGHTEAFFGQGTRLTVV.

The V gene is TRBV7-3, the J gene TRBJ2-3, with a tentative D call TRBD1 (6 bases). The CDR3 is 15 residues long. With 1 base removed from V and 1 base from J, the gap between germline ends came to 9 bases. The V gene's germline CDR1 is SGHTA and CDR2 FQGTGA. The CDR3 loop is CASSLRGLGTDTQYF. The CDR3 DNA is TGTGCCAGCAGCTTAAGGGGGCTGGGCACAGATACGCAGTATTTT.

The rearrangement joins TRBV7-9 to TRBJ2-5, with a weak D call TRBD2 (7 bases). Germline CDR1 SEHNR, CDR2 FQNEAQ (reference sequence). V shed 2 bases and J shed 4 bases, with 17 bases lying between them. The CDR3 consists of 16 residues. DNA of the CDR3: TGTGCCAGCAGCTTATGGCTTGGGGGGGCACGAGAGACCCAGTACTTC. Protein product: CASSLWLGGARETQYF.

CDR3 DNA sequence: TGTGCCAGCAGTGGGAGGGGGGGCTATGAGACCCAGTACTTC. Its protein product is CASSGRGGYETQYF. The chain uses TRBV2 and TRBJ2-5, with TRBD2 as a possible D gene (7 bases). The CDR3 loop spans 14 amino acids. V was clipped by 4 bases and J by 5 bases, with 14 bases between them. Per germline, CDR1 SNHLY and CDR2 FYNNEI.

The chain uses TRBV9 and TRBJ2-2; the D gene could be TRBD1 or TRBD2 (6 bases each). V dropped 4 bases and J dropped 5 bases, with 18 bases sitting between them. This CDR3 is built from 16 residues. Per the germline V gene, CDR1 is SGDLS and CDR2 is YYNGEE. The CDR3 coding sequence is TGTGCCAGCAGCCAGGGGACTCCGGAGAGGACCGGGGAGCTGTTTTTT. Translated: CASSQGTPERTGELFF.

J is TRBJ1-1 and V is TRBV12-5; D is undetermined. The V end lost 6 bases, the J end lost 1 base, and 12 bases lay between the germline ends. CDR1 is LGHNT, CDR2 FRNRAP, per germline. This CDR3 is 14 amino acids long. As DNA, the CDR3 is TGTGCTAGTGGCCGGATCCCGGGGAACACTGAAGCTTTCTTT. This gives the protein CASGRIPGNTEAFF.

This chain uses TRBV4-1 with TRBJ1-2; no firm D call. V was clipped by 3 bases and J by 0 bases, with 8 bases between them. From germline, CDR1 is MGHRA and CDR2 YSYEKL. The CDR3 loop spans 14 amino acids. Written as DNA, the CDR3 is TGCGCCAGCAGCCAGCCGGGAACTAACTATGGCTACACCTTC. This encodes CASSQPGTNYGYTF.

The CDR3 loop is CASSLTAGDTGELFF. CDR3 nucleotides: TGTGCCAGCAGCTTAACGGCGGGGGACACCGGGGAGCTGTTTTTT. The chain uses TRBV7-3 and TRBJ2-2; 7 bases are a match to TRBD2. V lost 0 bases to trimming and J lost 3 bases; unmatched junction nucleotides: 1. Germline V gives CDR1 SGHTA, CDR2 FQGTGA. There are 15 residues in the CDR3.

V is TRBV5-1 and J is TRBJ1-1, with a tentative D call TRBD1 (6 bases). Trimming cost V 2 bases and J 1 base, with 12 bases left between them. Germline V lookup: CDR1 SGHRS, CDR2 YFSETQ. CDR3 length: 15 amino acids. CDR3 coding DNA: TGCGCCAGCAGCTTCACAGGGCCTGGGAACACTGAAGCTTTCTTT. Its protein is CASSFTGPGNTEAFF.

The V gene is TRBV5-4, the J gene TRBJ1-1; TRBD1 might be the D (5 bases). The CDR3 runs 13 residues. V lost 4 bases, J lost 8 bases, and 15 bases lay in between. Germline lookup yields CDR1 SGHNT and CDR2 YYREEE (reference sequence). The CDR3 DNA follows: TGTGCCAGCAGCCAATGGGGACGGGGGGAAGCTTTCTTT. Its protein product is CASSQWGRGEAFF.

This clone appeared once. The chain has TRBV11-3 and TRBJ1-3, with D perhaps TRBD1 (6 bases). Per the germline V gene, CDR1 is SGHNT and CDR2 is YENEEA. Trimming took 5 bases from V and 0 from J, leaving 11 bases between them. There are 15 residues in the CDR3. CDR3 in DNA: TGTGCCAGCAGCCAAGGGGGGGACTCTGGAAACACCATATATTTT. Translated, it gives CASSQGGDSGNTIYF.

The CDR3 loop is CASSKMAEQETQYF. In nucleotides, the CDR3 is TGTGCCAGTAGTAAGATGGCGGAGCAAGAGACCCAGTACTTC. The chain recombines TRBV19 with TRBJ2-5; D is undetermined. Germline CDR1 reads LNHDA; CDR2 reads SQIVND (reference sequence). Trimming cost V 4 bases and J 2 bases, with 11 bases left between them. The CDR3 extends over 14 amino acids.

The chain carries TRBV10-3 and TRBJ2-1; TRBD2 matches at 9 bases. The CDR3 spans 17 residues. The germline gives CDR1 ENHRY, CDR2 SYGVKD. Trimming cost V 3 bases and J 2 bases; bases outside gene matches: 8. CDR3 protein: CAISDFRGGGTYNEQFF. CDR3 bases: TGTGCCATCAGTGACTTTCGCGGGGGGGGAACCTACAATGAGCAGTTCTTC.

This clone was recorded only once. This chain links TRBV5-1 with TRBJ2-1; no definite D call. Per germline, CDR1 SGHRS and CDR2 YFSETQ. This CDR3 contains 16 residues. The ends were cut back, 2 bases at V and 5 bases at J, with 17 bases in the middle. CDR3 sequence reads: CASSFESGLGNNEQFF. The CDR3 nucleotides read TGCGCCAGCAGCTTTGAGTCTGGGCTCGGAAACAATGAGCAGTTCTTC. Full variable domain (rest looked up from reference TRBV5-1 and TRBJ2-1): KAGVTQTPRYLIKTRGQQVTLSCSPISGHRSVSWYQQTPGQGLQFLFEYFSETQRNKGNFPGRFSGRQFSNSRSEMNVSTLELGDSALYLCASSFESGLGNNEQFFGPGTRLTVL.

The V and J genes are TRBV5-8 and TRBJ2-2; maybe TRBD2 (6 bases). This CDR3 comprises 16 residues. Germline V gene sequence: CDR1 SGHTS, CDR2 YDEGEE. V shed 2 bases and J shed 0 bases, with 11 bases lying between them. In DNA form, the CDR3 reads TGTGCCAGCAGCTTTAGGGGACTTTCGAACACCGGGGAGCTGTTTTTT. It yields the protein CASSFRGLSNTGELFF. The full variable domain, with the rest looked up from reference TRBV5-8 and TRBJ2-2, is EAGVTQSPTHLIKTRGQQATLRCSPISGHTSVYWYQQALGLGLQFLLWYDEGEERNRGNFPPRFSGRQFPNYSSELNVNALELEDSALYLCASSFRGLSNTGELFFGEGSRLTVL.

The chain recombines TRBV5-1 with TRBJ2-5; D is unclear. The CDR3 is 13 amino acids. The V end lost 2 bases, the J end lost 1 base, and 6 bases lay between the germline ends. Germline lookup yields CDR1 SGHRS and CDR2 YFSETQ. Here the CDR3 reads CASSLNTQETQYF. CDR3 bases: TGCGCCAGCAGCTTAAACACCCAAGAGACCCAGTACTTC.

The V gene is TRBV5-1, the J gene TRBJ2-2; 10 bases fit TRBD1. CDR1 SGHRS and CDR2 YFSETQ come from the germline V gene. CDR3 length equals 15 residues. V lost 4 bases, J lost 3 bases, and 3 bases stayed unmatched. For the CDR3, the DNA is TGCGCCAGCAGCGAAGGACAGGGGGACACCGGGGAGCTGTTTTTT. Its protein is CASSEGQGDTGELFF.

V and J are TRBV28 and TRBJ2-5; TRBD2 matches at 11 bases. J gave up 2 bases and V 7 bases, and 6 bases lay outside the gene matches. The CDR3 sequence is 15 residues long. The germline V gene has CDR1 MDHEN and CDR2 SYDVKM. CDR3: CASKGLAAVQETQYF. In DNA, the CDR3 is TGTGCCAGCAAGGGACTAGCGGCGGTTCAAGAGACCCAGTACTTC. The full variable domain, completed using reference TRBV28 and TRBJ2-5, is DVKVTQSSRYLVKRTGEKVFLECVQDMDHENMFWYRQDPGLGLRLIYFSYDVKMKEKGDIPEGYSVSREKKERFSLILESASTNQTSMYLCASKGLAAVQETQYFGPGTRLLVL.

This clone was detected only once. The chain couples TRBV6-5 to TRBJ2-1; D gene ambiguous. Germline CDR1 reads MNHEY; CDR2 reads SVGAGI. The germline V and J ends were trimmed by 10 bases and 9 bases, with 22 bases remaining between them. This CDR3 has 14 residues. The CDR3: CATTPQPTGGEQFF. The CDR3 DNA sequence: TGTGCCACCACCCCGCAGCCCACGGGTGGTGAGCAGTTCTTC.